The clone carrying this T cell receptor beta chain is a singleton in its sample. Its antigen remains unidentified. One end of the junction does not line up with germline, which may come from a read error. This sample was taken from a study of Graves' ophthalmopathy and Graves' hyperthyroidism. CDR3 regions of TCR beta were amplified from RNA transcripts. In the first round, RT-PCR was carried out with HTBI primers, and a multiplex PCR formed the second round. TCRdb reprocessed the multiplex PCR reads via MiXCR and lists one record per CDR3 protein. The repertoire holds 200,000 to 250,000 distinct CDR3 sequences, with around 42% as singletons. Points from the study as a whole: Blood also carried most expanded thyroid clonotypes exceeding 0.001 frequency.

The CDR3 consists of 18 residues. Germline assignment: CDR1 SNHLY and CDR2 FYNNEI. The source of this sequence is an adult man with Graves' ophthalmopathy. The V gene is TRBV2, the J gene TRBJ1-5, with D perhaps TRBD1 (5 bases). The sequenced sample was peripheral blood. The CDR3 coding sequence is TGCGCCAGCAGCGAAATTGGGACCGTTAGATTTAGCAATCAGCCCCAGCATTTT. This translates into CASSEIGTVRFSNQPQHF.